The 17 T cell receptor beta chains below come from one sample, sequenced in a study of blood T cell repertoires in COVID-19. The method was immunoSEQ multiplex PCR; TCRdb's version includes in-frame clones alone and lacks a portion of them. This sample carries around 300,000 clones, 80% to 90% of them seen once, and the ten largest clones take 5%. Input material: PBMCs or T cells enriched from blood (not recorded which). These receptors were obtained from a man between 25 and 39 years old who had recovered from COVID-19.

The genes are TRBV5-1 and TRBJ2-5; 7 positions match TRBD2. The CDR3 has 12 amino acids. Germline CDR1 SGHRS, CDR2 YFSETQ. Trimming at V came to 0 bases and at J to 7 bases, leaving 0 bases not matched to a gene. The CDR3 DNA reads TGCGCCAGCAGCTTGGCGGGGGGGACCCAGTACTTC. It is translated as CASSLAGGTQYF.

For the CDR3, the DNA is TGCGCCAGCAGCGATGGGACAGAGTATAATTCACCCCTCCACTTT. Translating it yields CASSDGTEYNSPLHF. The V gene is TRBV5-1, the J gene TRBJ1-6, with 7 bases that match TRBD1. The ends lost 4 bases at V and 4 bases at J; junction bases unmatched: 5. The CDR3 has 15 amino acids. Germline V lookup: CDR1 SGHRS, CDR2 YFSETQ.

This clone was detected once. The rearrangement joins TRBV7-2 to TRBJ1-4, with 8 bases that match TRBD1. CDR3 length: 14 residues. Germline V lookup: CDR1 SGHTA, CDR2 FQGNSA. The J segment lost 3 bases and the V segment lost 5 bases, leaving 2 bases of the junction unmatched. The CDR3 region has the DNA TGTGCCAGCAGCCAGGGGGCCTCTAATGAAAAACTGTTTTTT. It yields the protein CASSQGASNEKLFF.

J is TRBJ2-2 and V is TRBV12-5; D might be TRBD1 (6 bases). V was trimmed by 4 bases and J by 10 bases, leaving 25 bases between them. The CDR3 has 17 amino acids. CDR1 and CDR2 (germline): LGHNT, FRNRAP. CDR3 sequence: CASGSPITGSTAVELFF. CDR3 sequence (DNA): TGTGCTAGTGGTTCTCCTATTACAGGGAGTACCGCTGTGGAGCTGTTTTTT.

This chain joins TRBV7-9 and TRBJ1-6; possibly TRBD1 for D (6 bases). V dropped 1 base and J dropped 0 bases, with 10 bases sitting between them. This CDR3 comprises 17 residues. Germline CDR1 SEHNR, CDR2 FQNEAQ (reference sequence). The CDR3 is CASSLEQGSSYNSPLHF. Here the CDR3 DNA reads TGTGCCAGCAGCTTAGAGCAGGGGAGCTCCTATAATTCACCCCTCCACTTT.

CDR3 in amino acids: CASSHGTPLGEAFF. In DNA form, the CDR3 reads TGTGCCAGCAGCCACGGGACACCGCTCGGTGAAGCTTTCTTT. V and J are TRBV5-4 and TRBJ1-1; possible D gene TRBD1, 6 bases. The CDR3 totals 14 residues. Germline lookup yields CDR1 SGHNT and CDR2 YYREEE (reference sequence). V shed 4 bases and J shed 7 bases, with 17 bases lying between them.

The chain links TRBV10-3 to TRBJ2-7; TRBD2 matches 10 bases. The CDR3 has 17 residues. V gave up 2 bases and J gave up 5 bases; unmatched junction bases: 12. CDR1 and CDR2 from the germline V gene are ENHRY and SYGVKD. CDR3: CAISEAWASGGFDEQYF. DNA for the CDR3: TGTGCCATCAGTGAGGCTTGGGCTAGCGGGGGTTTCGACGAGCAGTACTTC.

The chain uses TRBV11-3 and TRBJ2-3; D is perhaps TRBD1 (7 bases). This CDR3 region has 17 residues. From germline, CDR1 is SGHNT and CDR2 YENEEA. V was shortened by 1 base and J by 6 bases, with 20 bases between the two germline ends. The CDR3 DNA reads TGTGCCAGCAGCTTAGGACCCCCAGGGGGGCCCACGGATACGCAGTATTTT. Translated, it gives CASSLGPPGGPTDTQYF.

The chain links TRBV12-2 to TRBJ2-7; the table's TRBD1 call for D was not verified on the DNA. TRBV12-2 is designated a pseudogene. This CDR3 contains 16 residues. CDR3 nucleotide sequence: TGTGCAAGTCGCTTGGGACAGCCGCAACCACGCTACGAGCAGTACTTC. Amino acids: CASRLGQPQPRYEQYF.

The rearrangement uses TRBV12-3 or TRBV12-4 and TRBJ1-6; D gene uncertain. V lost 6 bases to trimming and J lost 13 bases, with 13 bases between them. The CDR3 totals 12 residues. The CDR3 DNA reads as TGTGCCAGCAGCCTTTCCGCGGGGCCCCTCCACTTT. Amino acid sequence: CASSLSAGPLHF.

The chain combines TRBV6-5 with TRBJ2-7, with D possibly matching TRBD1 (5 bases). V was clipped by 2 bases and J by 2 bases, with 10 bases between them. This CDR3 is built from 14 residues. CDR1 is MNHEY, CDR2 SVGAGI, per germline. For the CDR3, the DNA is TGTGCCAGCAGTTACGCGGCGACAGCCTACGAGCAGTACTTC. Encoded protein: CASSYAATAYEQYF.

This clone has only one observation. The rearrangement uses TRBV19 and TRBJ2-7, with D possibly TRBD1 on 6 matching bases. Trimming removed 5 bases from V and 3 bases from J, with 14 bases in between. Germline CDR1 and CDR2: LNHDA and SQIVND (reference sequence). This CDR3 spans 14 amino acids. The CDR3 sequence is CASSASPQGYEQYF. For the CDR3, the DNA is TGTGCCAGTAGTGCCAGTCCACAGGGCTACGAGCAGTACTTC. The variable domain in full, completed from reference TRBV19 and TRBJ2-7, reads DGGITQSPKYLFRKEGQNVTLSCEQNLNHDAMYWYRQDPGQGLRLIYYSQIVNDFQKGDIAEGYSVSREKKESFPLTVTSAQKNPTAFYLCASSASPQGYEQYFGPGTRLTVT.

This clone appeared once. The chain carries TRBV18 and TRBJ2-2; 11 bases are shared with TRBD2. Germline assignment: CDR1 KGHSH and CDR2 LQKENI. This CDR3 spans 15 amino acids. Trimming cost V 6 bases and J 4 bases; bases outside gene matches: 4. CDR3 nucleotides: TGTGCCAGCTCGACCGGGACTAGCGGCACCGGGGAGCTGTTTTTT. Protein product: CASSTGTSGTGELFF.

The J gene is TRBJ1-5, the V gene TRBV7-9; no clear D. Germline V gene data show CDR1 as SEHNR and CDR2 as FQNEAQ (reference sequence). The length of the CDR3 is 13 residues. Trimming stripped 3 bases from V and 1 base from J, with 4 bases between. The CDR3 loop is CASSFGSNQPQHF. Written as DNA, the CDR3 is TGTGCCAGCAGCTTTGGCAGCAATCAGCCCCAGCATTTT.

The V gene is TRBV7-3, the J gene TRBJ2-1; D possibly corresponds to TRBD2 (5 bases). Germline V CDR1 and CDR2: SGHTA, FQGTGA. V was shortened by 0 bases and J by 2 bases, with 8 bases between the two germline ends. The CDR3 consists of 15 residues. In DNA, the CDR3 is TGTGCCAGCAGCTTAACACTAGGACCCTACAATGAGCAGTTCTTC. Its translation: CASSLTLGPYNEQFF.

CDR3 sequence reads: CASSLTGLRYTGELFF. The CDR3 DNA is TGTGCCAGCAGCCTTACGGGACTGCGGTACACCGGGGAGCTGTTTTTT. J is TRBJ2-2 and V is TRBV7-3; TRBD2 is a possible D gene (6 bases). Trimming took 5 bases from V and 3 from J, leaving 16 bases between them. The germline V gene encodes CDR1 SGHTA and CDR2 FQGTGA. The CDR3 is 16 residues long.

The chain recombines TRBV5-1 with TRBJ2-7, with D possibly TRBD1 on 5 matching bases. The germline CDR1 and CDR2 sequences are SGHRS and YFSETQ. Trimming removed 4 bases at V and 2 bases at J, with 16 bases between. The CDR3 runs 15 residues. In DNA, the CDR3 is TGCGCCAGCAGCCCCACCCTGGACATTACCTACGAGCAGTACTTC. Protein: CASSPTLDITYEQYF.